This passage covers 17 T cell receptor beta chains from one sample sequenced in a study of CD8+CD57+ T cells in acquired aplastic anemia. Patients selected for sequencing had displayed CD8+CD57+ cell expansion by flow cytometry. The TCR beta profiling, which covered VDJ combination and CDR3 sequence, was carried out using genomic DNA as the template. Using its own MiXCR run on the reads, TCRdb lists one record per CDR3 protein. The table records a few hundred thousand distinct CDR3 sequences, approximately 51% of them present only once. Sequencing used sorted CD4+, CD8+, or CD8+CD57+ T cells (not recorded which) from PBMCs. These receptors were taken from a human donor with aplastic anemia.

This clonotype has just one count. V usage is TRBV7-2 and J usage is TRBJ1-4, with 9 bases aligning to TRBD1. The germline CDR1 and CDR2 sequences are SGHTA and FQGNSA. The V and J ends lost 6 bases and 8 bases, in that order; junction bases with no gene match: 10. The CDR3 is 15 residues long. Here the CDR3 reads CASSSEGTGNEKLFF. CDR3 sequence (DNA): TGTGCCAGCAGTTCTGAGGGGACAGGGAACGAAAAACTGTTTTTT.

This clonotype has just a few counts. This chain connects TRBV5-1 to TRBJ1-2; TRBD1 is a possible D gene (5 bases). Germline CDR1 and CDR2: SGHRS and YFSETQ. The CDR3 runs to 15 residues. With 0 bases removed from V and 4 bases from J, the gap between germline ends came to 13 bases. The CDR3 DNA reads as TGCGCCAGCAGCTTGGAAACAGGCCGAACCTATGGCTACACCTTC. Translation: CASSLETGRTYGYTF.

As for this clonotype: With a much larger clone just one base away, this may be a read error. The chain carries TRBV5-8 and TRBJ1-5, with D hard to call. The CDR3 runs to 15 residues. In germline, CDR1 is SGHTS, CDR2 YDEGEE. Trimming removed 4 bases at V and 0 bases at J, with 11 bases between. The DNA for the CDR3 is TGTGCCAGCAGCCGGGGAGATTGTAGCAATCAGCCCCAGCATTTT. Its translation: CASSRGDCSNQPQHF.

As to this clonotype: This could be a read error, since a much larger clone is one nucleotide away. V gene TRBV6-4 combines with J gene TRBJ1-2, with D perhaps TRBD1 (5 bases). CDR3 size: 13 residues. The germline CDR1 and CDR2 sequences are MRHNA and SNTAGT. V lost 2 bases and J lost 8, with 12 bases in between. This CDR3 reads CASSDPQGAGYTF. The CDR3 nucleotides read TGTGCCAGCAGTGACCCTCAGGGTGCAGGCTACACCTTC.

In this sample, this clonotype turned up once. The V call is TRBV7-2, the J call TRBJ2-7; weak D call: TRBD1 (5 bases). CDR3 length equals 14 residues. Per the germline V gene, CDR1 is SGHTA and CDR2 is FQGNSA. With 2 bases removed from V and 5 bases from J, the gap between germline ends came to 13 bases. CDR3 in amino acids: CASSLNGAWDEQYF. In DNA form, the CDR3 reads TGTGCCAGCAGCTTAAATGGGGCCTGGGACGAGCAGTACTTC.

The chain is built from TRBV27 and TRBJ1-1; 8 bases map to TRBD1. The ends lost 5 bases at V and 6 bases at J; junction bases unmatched: 11. This CDR3 region has 15 residues. Germline CDR1 and CDR2: MNHEY and SMNVEV (reference sequence). CDR3 region: CASSRSDRGDAEAFF. CDR3 sequence (DNA): TGTGCCAGCAGTAGATCAGACAGGGGTGATGCTGAAGCTTTCTTT.

Remarks on this clonotype: Sequence at one end of the junction differs from germline and may be a read error. The chain recombines TRBV7-8 with TRBJ2-7; D not certain. The CDR3 consists of 16 residues. Germline assignment: CDR1 SGHVS and CDR2 FQNEAQ. This chain's CDR3 is CASSQEWAIPSYGQYF. As DNA, the CDR3 is TGCGCCAGCAGCCAAGAATGGGCAATTCCCTCCTACGGGCAGTACTTC.

J is TRBJ2-3 and V is TRBV2; D remains ambiguous. V gave up 5 bases and J gave up 4 bases, with 7 bases separating them. CDR3 size: 12 residues. In germline, CDR1 is SNHLY, CDR2 FYNNEI. For the CDR3, the DNA is TGTGCCAGCAGTCTTATCGCAGATACGCAGTATTTT. It is translated as CASSLIADTQYF.

CDR3 residues: CASSLRGRRGAFF. In DNA, the CDR3 is TGTGCCAGCAGTTTACGAGGGCGAAGAGGGGCTTTCTTT. The chain employs TRBV28 and TRBJ1-1; D remains ambiguous. Between the trimmed V and J ends, which lost 2 bases and 11 bases, there was a span of 15 bases. The CDR3 totals 13 residues. Germline values: CDR1 MDHEN, CDR2 SYDVKM. The complete variable domain, with remaining parts taken from reference TRBV28 and TRBJ1-1, reads DVKVTQSSRYLVKRTGEKVFLECVQDMDHENMFWYRQDPGLGLRLIYFSYDVKMKEKGDIPEGYSVSREKKERFSLILESASTNQTSMYLCASSLRGRRGAFFGQGTRLTVV.

Concerning this clonotype: One base away lies a much larger clone, so this may be a sequencing read error. The rearrangement links TRBV12-3 or TRBV12-4 to TRBJ2-2; D is undetermined. This CDR3 has 13 residues. With 6 bases removed from V and 4 bases from J, the gap between germline ends came to 9 bases. CDR3 in DNA: TGTGCCAGCAGCCGACTGAGCACCGGGGAGCTGTTTTTT. Translation gives CASSRLSTGELFF.

The J gene is TRBJ1-1, the V gene TRBV10-3; no clear D. V lost 6 bases, J lost 6 bases, and 14 bases lay in between. The CDR3 sequence is 13 residues long. CDR1 ENHRY and CDR2 SYGVKD come from the germline V gene. DNA for the CDR3: TGTGCCATCAGGGACGCCTCACGTCCTGAAGCTTTCTTT. This encodes CAIRDASRPEAFF.

In its sample, this clonotype was seen a few times. The chain combines TRBV30 with TRBJ1-1; D not resolved. CDR1 is GTSNPN, CDR2 SVGIG, per germline (reference sequence). This CDR3 is built from 15 residues. Between the trimmed V and J ends, which lost 1 base and 2 bases, there was a span of 14 bases. In DNA, the CDR3 is TGTGCCTGGAGTGCCGGACTTGTATCTAACACTGAAGCTTTCTTT. As protein: CAWSAGLVSNTEAFF.

This rearrangement joins TRBV10-3 to TRBJ1-5, with TRBD1 as a possible D gene (5 bases). The CDR3 length is 12 residues. CDR1 is ENHRY and CDR2 is SYGVKD in the germline V gene. V shed 5 bases and J shed 7 bases, with 9 bases lying between them. The CDR3 sequence: CAISSGVQPQHF. For the CDR3, the DNA is TGTGCCATCAGTTCGGGGGTACAGCCCCAGCATTTT.

This chain links TRBV12-3 or TRBV12-4 with TRBJ1-4, with D uncertain. This CDR3 spans 12 amino acids. V dropped 6 bases and J dropped 8 bases, with 10 bases sitting between them. Written as DNA, the CDR3 is TGTGCCAGCAGCTCGGGCAGGGAAAAACTGTTTTTT. Its translation is CASSSGREKLFF.

The chain recombines TRBV15 with TRBJ1-4; D not resolved. From germline, CDR1 is LNHNV and CDR2 YYDKDF (reference sequence). Trimming stripped 5 bases from V and 10 bases from J, with 14 bases between. This CDR3 region has 13 residues. The CDR3 region is CATSADGSGKLFF. In DNA form, the CDR3 reads TGTGCCACCAGCGCGGACGGGAGCGGAAAACTGTTTTTT. Full variable domain (rest looked up from reference TRBV15 and TRBJ1-4): DAMVIQNPRYQVTQFGKPVTLSCSQTLNHNVMYWYQQKSSQAPKLLFHYYDKDFNNEADTPDNFQSRRPNTSFCFLDIRSPGLGDTAMYLCATSADGSGKLFFGSGTQLSVL.

This clonotype was seen a handful of times. The chain employs TRBV7-3 and TRBJ1-1; TRBD1 matches 7 bases. CDR3 length equals 18 residues. V gave up 3 bases and J gave up 1 base; unmatched junction bases: 14. Germline V gene data show CDR1 as SGHTA and CDR2 as FQGTGA. CDR3 protein: CASSLGISGGDWNTEAFF. CDR3 bases: TGTGCCAGCAGCTTGGGGATCTCAGGGGGGGACTGGAACACTGAAGCTTTCTTT.

The chain couples TRBV15 to TRBJ2-7; 8 positions agree with TRBD1. V lost 1 base, J lost 3 bases, and 2 bases stayed unmatched. The length of the CDR3 is 14 residues. The germline V gene has CDR1 LNHNV and CDR2 YYDKDF (reference sequence). CDR3 sequence: CATSRGQGFYEQYF. CDR3 sequence (DNA): TGTGCCACCAGCAGAGGACAGGGGTTCTACGAGCAGTACTTC.